The next 31 T cell receptor beta chains were all read from a single sample in a study of Graves' ophthalmopathy and Graves' hyperthyroidism. The study amplified TCR beta CDR3 regions using RNA transcripts. The first-round RT-PCR employed HTBI primers together with the Qiagen OneStep RT-PCR kit. A multiplex PCR was then performed as the second round. TCRdb re-called the multiplex PCR reads through MiXCR, storing one row per CDR3 protein. The sample contains 400,000 to 450,000 distinct CDR3 sequences, 20% to 25% of which appear only once. Sequencing was carried out using peripheral blood. These receptors originate from a woman in her late teens or twenties with stable Graves' hyperthyroidism.

This clonotype appeared many times. This chain connects TRBV10-3 to TRBJ2-7; D gene uncertain. The CDR3 has 16 residues. With 3 bases removed from V and 2 bases from J, the gap between germline ends came to 17 bases. From germline, CDR1 is ENHRY and CDR2 SYGVKD. CDR3 loop: CAISERPRPNTYEQYF. The CDR3 region has the DNA TGTGCCATCAGTGAACGACCGCGACCGAATACCTACGAGCAGTACTTC.

This clonotype was observed a few times. This chain uses TRBV12-3 or TRBV12-4 with TRBJ1-1; D gene uncertain. The CDR3 runs 13 residues. V was shortened by 4 bases and J by 3 bases, with 9 bases between the two germline ends. The CDR3 sequence: CASSSQSYTEAFF. The CDR3 bases are TGTGCCAGCAGTTCTCAGAGCTACACTGAAGCTTTCTTT.

The chain is built from TRBV12-5 and TRBJ1-1, with a weak D call TRBD1 (6 bases). The germline V and J ends were trimmed by 8 bases and 6 bases, with 10 bases remaining between them. The germline gives CDR1 LGHNT, CDR2 FRNRAP. There are 11 residues in the CDR3. The CDR3 is CASSGVAEAFF. The CDR3 DNA is TGTGCTAGTTCAGGGGTTGCTGAAGCTTTCTTT.

As regards this clonotype: This is likely a read error, given that the CDR3 carries no conserved phenylalanine or tryptophan at its end. No DNA is shown, since the ends of the CDR3 on it are uncertain; the CDR3 is the one TCRdb lists. The rearrangement uses TRBV27 and TRBJ1-1; whether TRBD1, the table's D call, matches the DNA was not checked. Germline V gene sequence: CDR1 MNHEY, CDR2 SMNVEV (reference sequence). The CDR3 sequence runs 13 residues, both termini included. This CDR3 reads CASSVAQGTEACV.

Ten or more counts support this clonotype. The rearrangement joins TRBV6-1 to TRBJ2-2; D unresolved. The CDR3 runs to 13 residues. In germline, CDR1 is MNHNS, CDR2 SASEGT. The germline V and J ends were trimmed by 1 base and 7 bases, with 7 bases remaining between them. CDR3 in DNA: TGTGCCAGCAGTGAAGGACCAAACGGGGAGCTGTTTTTT. It encodes CASSEGPNGELFF.

This clonotype was seen only a few times. The V gene is TRBV30, the J gene TRBJ2-5; 11 bases align to TRBD2. Germline CDR1 reads GTSNPN; CDR2 reads SVGIG (reference sequence). The CDR3 length is 14 residues. The junction had 4 bases not matched to a gene; V was cut back by 2 bases and J by 5 bases. This CDR3 reads CAWSPGTSGETQYF. CDR3 bases: TGTGCCTGGAGTCCTGGGACTAGCGGTGAGACCCAGTACTTC.

This clonotype came up a few times. The J gene is TRBJ2-1, the V gene TRBV20-1; 11 positions match TRBD2. CDR1 and CDR2 from the germline V gene are DFQATT and SNEGSKA (reference sequence). The CDR3 covers 18 residues. J lost 3 bases, V lost 5 bases, and 15 bases had no gene match. The CDR3 loop reads CSAPKPRIAGGLYNEQFF. The CDR3, as DNA: TGCAGTGCTCCAAAACCACGAATAGCGGGAGGGCTCTACAATGAGCAGTTCTTC.

In its sample, this clonotype was seen many times. The chain has TRBV19 and TRBJ1-2; possible D gene TRBD1, 5 bases. Trimming pared 6 bases from V and 4 bases from J, leaving 18 bases between. The CDR3 contains 15 residues. Germline-derived CDR1 and CDR2 are LNHDA and SQIVND (reference sequence). The CDR3 sequence: CASSFTGPVVYGYTF. The CDR3 region has the DNA TGTGCCAGTAGCTTCACAGGCCCTGTGGTCTATGGCTACACCTTC.

Ten or more counts support this clonotype. A much larger clone lies one base from this, so it may be a read error. This sequence joins TRBV6-2 or TRBV6-3 and TRBJ1-6; TRBD1 agrees at 9 bases. The CDR3 contains 14 residues. V was clipped by 8 bases and J by 5 bases; unmatched bases: 4. CDR1 and CDR2 (germline): MNHEY, SVGEGT. The CDR3 reads CASGWTGDNSPLHF. DNA of the CDR3: TGTGCCAGCGGTTGGACAGGGGATAATTCACCCCTCCACTTT.

There are a few counts of this clonotype. The V and J genes are TRBV3-1 and TRBJ2-7; 13 nucleotides match TRBD2. The V and J ends lost 3 bases and 8 bases, in that order; junction bases with no gene match: 7. The CDR3 consists of 15 residues. Germline V gives CDR1 LGHDT, CDR2 YNNKEL (reference sequence). CDR3 DNA: TGTGCCAGCAGCCAGGGACTAGCGGGAAACAGCAAGCAGTACTTC. It translates to CASSQGLAGNSKQYF.

This clonotype has at least ten counts. The chain joins TRBV5-1 to TRBJ1-1; the match to TRBD1 covers 8 bases. This CDR3 has 13 amino acids. V trimming: 8 bases; J trimming: 1 base; junction bases outside the gene matches: 4. Germline-derived CDR1 and CDR2 are SGHRS and YFSETQ. The CDR3 is CARRTGKNTEAFF. CDR3 nucleotides: TGCGCCAGACGGACAGGGAAGAACACTGAAGCTTTCTTT.

This clonotype was recorded at least ten times. For the CDR3, the DNA is TGCAGTGCTAGAGCCGCGGGAGGGCCGGGAGATTCTGGGGCCAACGTCCTGACTTTC. Translating gives CSARAAGGPGDSGANVLTF. V is TRBV20-1 and J is TRBJ2-6, with 9 bases identical to TRBD2. This CDR3 is 19 amino acids long. Trimming at V came to 1 base and at J to 1 base, leaving 11 bases not matched to a gene. Germline-derived CDR1 and CDR2 are DFQATT and SNEGSKA (reference sequence).

This chain joins TRBV7-8 and TRBJ2-7; D might be TRBD1 (5 bases). The V and J ends lost 2 bases and 3 bases respectively, with 17 bases between them. Germline V gives CDR1 SGHVS, CDR2 FQNEAQ. CDR3 length: 16 amino acids. The CDR3 spells CASSLLGGWGRYEQYF. The DNA for the CDR3 is TGTGCCAGCAGCTTATTAGGCGGCTGGGGCCGCTACGAGCAGTACTTC. The full variable domain, with the rest looked up from reference TRBV7-8 and TRBJ2-7, is GAGVSQSPRYKVAKRGQDVALRCDPISGHVSLFWYQQALGQGPEFLTYFQNEAQLDKSGLPSDRFFAERPEGSVSTLKIQRTQQEDSAVYLCASSLLGGWGRYEQYFGPGTRLTVT.

This clonotype has ten or more counts. The rearrangement uses TRBV20-1 and TRBJ2-7; D gene unclear. Germline V lookup: CDR1 DFQATT, CDR2 SNEGSKA (reference sequence). The CDR3 sequence is 11 residues long. Trimming removed 2 bases at V and 7 bases at J, with 9 bases between. CDR3 loop: CSARSRREQYF. The CDR3 region has the DNA TGCAGTGCTAGAAGTAGAAGGGAGCAGTACTTC.

In the case of this clonotype: A read error may be the cause here, since a much bigger clone is one base away. The rearrangement uses TRBV12-3 or TRBV12-4 and TRBJ2-2; possibly TRBD2 for D (5 bases). The length of the CDR3 is 14 residues. DNA for the CDR3: TGTGCCAGCAGTCCCCTATCTCAAGTCGGGGAGCTGGTTTTT. This translates into CASSPLSQVGELVF.

This clonotype was detected ten times or more. The chain recombines TRBV7-2 with TRBJ2-4, with D perhaps TRBD2 (6 bases). Trimming shortened V by 5 bases and J by 6 bases, and 20 bases separated the two germline ends. This CDR3 is built from 16 residues. CDR1 is SGHTA, CDR2 FQGNSA, per germline. In DNA form, the CDR3 reads TGTGCCAGCAGCCAACGGGGGAGGAAGGCGGGAAACATTCAGTACTTC. Its protein product is CASSQRGRKAGNIQYF.

This clonotype was seen a few times. V is TRBV18 and J is TRBJ1-1; the match to TRBD1 covers 9 bases. V lost 3 bases and J lost 12; bases outside the gene matches: 8. The CDR3 is made up of 13 amino acids. CDR1 KGHSH and CDR2 LQKENI come from the germline V gene. CDR3 sequence: CASSPETGGIPFF. The DNA of the CDR3 is TGTGCCAGCTCACCGGAAACAGGGGGCATTCCTTTCTTT.

The rearrangement links TRBV20-1 to TRBJ2-7, with D hard to call. V lost 6 bases, J lost 2 bases, and 11 bases lay in between. CDR1 and CDR2 (germline): DFQATT, SNEGSKA (reference sequence). The CDR3 covers 12 residues. CDR3 loop: CSAQVVAYEQYF. The CDR3 bases are TGCAGTGCCCAGGTGGTGGCCTACGAGCAGTACTTC.

In this sample, this clonotype turned up many times. Given a much more abundant clone one base away, this may be a read error. This chain uses TRBV11-2 with TRBJ1-6; D gene unclear. Germline lookup yields CDR1 SGHAT and CDR2 FQNNGV. CDR3 size: 14 residues. CDR3 DNA: TGTGCCAGCAGCTTAGGGCAGACATATTCACACCTCCACTTT. The encoded protein is CASSLGQTYSHLHF.

The gene calls are TRBV11-1 and TRBJ2-5; TRBD2 aligns across 14 bases. The CDR3 covers 19 residues. The germline gives CDR1 SGHAT, CDR2 FQDESV (reference sequence). V shed 5 bases and J 7 bases; nucleotides not matched to a gene: 18. The CDR3 DNA is TGTGCCAGCAGCCCGGCGGGACTAGCGGGAGTGATAACCCTAGGGACCCAGTACTTC. Translating it yields CASSPAGLAGVITLGTQYF.

As for this clonotype: This could be a read error, since a much larger clone is one nucleotide away. Since the CDR3 does not end with the conserved phenylalanine or tryptophan, this likely comes from a read error. The chain has TRBV29-1 and TRBJ1-2; possibly TRBD1 for D (6 bases). Trimming took 7 bases from V and 7 from J, leaving 13 bases between them. The germline V gene has CDR1 SQVTM and CDR2 ANQGSEA. The CDR3 sequence is 11 residues long. Here the CDR3 reads CSGAGVFGYTV. The CDR3 DNA reads as TGCAGCGGGGCAGGGGTCTTTGGCTACACCGTC.

This clonotype was seen ten or more times. The rearrangement links TRBV5-1 to TRBJ1-1; no clear D. V lost 0 bases, J lost 1 base, and 10 bases lay in between. CDR3 length equals 15 residues. Germline CDR1 and CDR2: SGHRS and YFSETQ. This CDR3 is CASSLVGTENTEAFF. The CDR3 DNA sequence: TGCGCCAGCAGCTTGGTTGGCACAGAGAACACTGAAGCTTTCTTT.

Many counts were recorded for this clonotype. The chain employs TRBV20-1 and TRBJ1-6; 9 bases match TRBD1. Germline V lookup: CDR1 DFQATT, CDR2 SNEGSKA (reference sequence). CDR3 length: 13 amino acids. With V trimmed by 6 bases and J by 10 bases, 7 bases remained unmatched. Here the CDR3 reads CSARDRARSPLHF. Written as DNA, the CDR3 is TGCAGTGCCCGGGACAGGGCACGATCACCCCTCCACTTT.

This clonotype was observed many times. The chain has TRBV12-3 or TRBV12-4 and TRBJ2-7; TRBD2 matches 12 bases. J was trimmed by 5 bases and V by 5 bases; bases with no gene match: 10. This CDR3 has 16 amino acids. The CDR3 nucleotides read TGTGCCAGCAGTCGCAGACTAGCGGGAGTCGCCCACGAGCAGTACTTC. It is translated as CASSRRLAGVAHEQYF.

This clonotype was detected ten times or more. The chain combines TRBV7-2 with TRBJ2-5, with D possibly TRBD2 on 6 matching bases. The germline V gene has CDR1 SGHTA and CDR2 FQGNSA. The CDR3 extends over 12 amino acids. Between the trimmed V and J ends, which lost 6 bases and 5 bases, there was a span of 10 bases. In DNA form, the CDR3 reads TGTGCCAGCAGACGGGAGTTGGAGACCCAGTACTTC. As protein: CASRRELETQYF.

This clonotype has ten or more counts. V gene TRBV4-3 combines with J gene TRBJ2-7; unclear D gene. Trimming took 2 bases from V and 7 from J, leaving 12 bases between them. Germline assignment: CDR1 LGHNA and CDR2 YSLEER. CDR3 length: 13 amino acids. In DNA, the CDR3 is TGCGCCAGCAGCCAATTCGGTGAACCTGAGCAGTACTTC. Its protein is CASSQFGEPEQYF.

This clonotype has ten or more counts. This chain links TRBV27 with TRBJ2-7, with 9 bases fitting TRBD2. The CDR3 has 18 amino acids. V gave up 3 bases and J gave up 2 bases; unmatched junction bases: 14. Germline V gene sequence: CDR1 MNHEY, CDR2 SMNVEV (reference sequence). CDR3 sequence reads: CASSFSLLTSGFTYEQYF. Here the CDR3 DNA reads TGTGCCAGCAGTTTTTCCCTCTTGACTAGCGGATTTACCTACGAGCAGTACTTC.

J is TRBJ1-2 and V is TRBV5-5; perhaps TRBD1 as D (5 bases). CDR3 length: 14 amino acids. Per the germline V gene, CDR1 is SGHKS and CDR2 is YYEKEE (reference sequence). V was shortened by 0 bases and J by 7 bases, with 13 bases between the two germline ends. CDR3 bases: TGTGCCAGCAGCTTGGTAGGGGAAGGTCGTGGCTACACCTTC. Protein: CASSLVGEGRGYTF.

The sample holds a few counts of this clonotype. This chain uses TRBV4-1 with TRBJ2-7, with 9 bases matching TRBD2. CDR1 and CDR2 (germline): MGHRA, YSYEKL. The ends lost 1 base at V and 0 bases at J; junction bases unmatched: 4. The CDR3 runs 16 residues. CDR3 coding DNA: TGCGCCAGCAGCCAAGTCCTAGCGGGGCGCTCCTACGAGCAGTACTTC. Translated: CASSQVLAGRSYEQYF.

In its sample, this clonotype was seen many times. This chain joins TRBV20-1 and TRBJ1-5, with D uncertain. Trimming took off 7 bases at V and 0 bases at J, with 16 bases between the two ends. There are 15 residues in the CDR3. Germline assignment: CDR1 DFQATT and CDR2 SNEGSKA (reference sequence). The CDR3 protein is CSVSAGGYSNQPQHF. The CDR3 nucleotides read TGCAGTGTTAGTGCGGGTGGTTATAGCAATCAGCCCCAGCATTTT.

There are many counts of this clonotype. The V gene is TRBV29-1, the J gene TRBJ1-5; no definite D call. V lost 8 bases, J lost 0 bases, and 17 bases lay in between. Germline loops: CDR1 SQVTM, CDR2 ANQGSEA. This CDR3 is 15 amino acids long. As DNA, the CDR3 is TGCAGCCCCCGAAAACCTCGGGATAGCAATCAGCCCCAGCATTTT. Its translation: CSPRKPRDSNQPQHF.